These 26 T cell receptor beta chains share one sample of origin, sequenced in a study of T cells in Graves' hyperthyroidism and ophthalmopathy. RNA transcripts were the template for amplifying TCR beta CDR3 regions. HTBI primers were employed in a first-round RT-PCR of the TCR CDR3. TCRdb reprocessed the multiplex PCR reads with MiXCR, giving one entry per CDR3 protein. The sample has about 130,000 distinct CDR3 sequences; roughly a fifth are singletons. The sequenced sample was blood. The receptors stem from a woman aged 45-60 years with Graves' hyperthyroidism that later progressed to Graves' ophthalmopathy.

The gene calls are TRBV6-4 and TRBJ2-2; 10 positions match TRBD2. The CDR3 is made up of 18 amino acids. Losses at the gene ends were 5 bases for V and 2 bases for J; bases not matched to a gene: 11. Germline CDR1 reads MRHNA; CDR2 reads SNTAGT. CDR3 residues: CASSHLASGSSNTGELFF. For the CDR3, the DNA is TGTGCCAGCAGTCACTTGGCTAGCGGGAGTAGTAACACCGGGGAGCTGTTTTTT.

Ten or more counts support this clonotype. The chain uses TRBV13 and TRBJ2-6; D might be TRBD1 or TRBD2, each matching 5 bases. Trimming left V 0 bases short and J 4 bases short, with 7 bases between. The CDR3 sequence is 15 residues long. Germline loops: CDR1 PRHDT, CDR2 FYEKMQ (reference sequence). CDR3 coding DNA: TGTGCCAGCAGCTTAGGAGGGGACGGGGCCAACGTCCTGACTTTC. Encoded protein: CASSLGGDGANVLTF.

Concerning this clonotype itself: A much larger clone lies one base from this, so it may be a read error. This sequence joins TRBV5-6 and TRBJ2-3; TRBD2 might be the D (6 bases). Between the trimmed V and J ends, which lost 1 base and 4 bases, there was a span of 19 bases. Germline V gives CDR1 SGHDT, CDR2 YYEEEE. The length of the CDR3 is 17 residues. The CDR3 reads CASSLLYRLEEADTQYF. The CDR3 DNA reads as TGTGCCAGCAGCTTGTTGTACAGACTAGAGGAGGCAGATACGCAGTATTTT.

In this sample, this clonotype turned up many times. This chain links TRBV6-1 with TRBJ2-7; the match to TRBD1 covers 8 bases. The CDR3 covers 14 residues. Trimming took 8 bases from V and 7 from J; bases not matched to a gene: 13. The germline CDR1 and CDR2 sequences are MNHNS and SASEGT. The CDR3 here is CASGGQGNPGEQYF. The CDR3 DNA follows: TGTGCCAGCGGTGGACAGGGCAACCCTGGGGAGCAGTACTTC.

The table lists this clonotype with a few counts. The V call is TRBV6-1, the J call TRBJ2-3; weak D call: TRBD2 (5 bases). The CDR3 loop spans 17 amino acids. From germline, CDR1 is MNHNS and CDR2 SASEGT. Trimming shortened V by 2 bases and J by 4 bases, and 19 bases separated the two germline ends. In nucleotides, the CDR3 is TGTGCCAGCAGTGAAAGTCGACTAATGGGTGCCGCAGATACGCAGTATTTT. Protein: CASSESRLMGAADTQYF.

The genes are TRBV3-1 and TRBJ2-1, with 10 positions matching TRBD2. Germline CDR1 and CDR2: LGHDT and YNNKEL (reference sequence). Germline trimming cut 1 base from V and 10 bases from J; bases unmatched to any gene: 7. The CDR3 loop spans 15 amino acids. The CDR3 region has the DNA TGTGCCAGCAGCCAAGGCCCAGCGGGAGGGAGGGAGCAGTTCTTC. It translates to CASSQGPAGGREQFF.

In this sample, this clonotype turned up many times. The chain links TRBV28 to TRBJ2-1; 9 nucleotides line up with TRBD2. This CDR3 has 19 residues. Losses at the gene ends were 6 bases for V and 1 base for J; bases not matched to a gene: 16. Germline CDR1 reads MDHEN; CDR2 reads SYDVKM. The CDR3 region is CASSTMNPIAGASYNEQFF. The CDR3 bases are TGTGCCAGCAGCACAATGAACCCCATAGCGGGAGCGTCCTACAATGAGCAGTTCTTC.

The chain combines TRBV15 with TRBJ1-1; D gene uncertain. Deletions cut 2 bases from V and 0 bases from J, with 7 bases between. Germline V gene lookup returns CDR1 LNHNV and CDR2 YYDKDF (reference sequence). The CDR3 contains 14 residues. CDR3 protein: CATSRKEMNTEAFF. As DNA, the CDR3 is TGTGCCACCAGCAGAAAGGAGATGAACACTGAAGCTTTCTTT.

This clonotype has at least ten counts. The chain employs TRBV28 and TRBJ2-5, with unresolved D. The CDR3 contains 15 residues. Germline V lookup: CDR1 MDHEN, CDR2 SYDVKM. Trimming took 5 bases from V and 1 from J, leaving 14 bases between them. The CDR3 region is CASSLDGGFQETQYF. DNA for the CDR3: TGTGCCAGCAGTCTCGATGGCGGATTCCAAGAGACCCAGTACTTC.

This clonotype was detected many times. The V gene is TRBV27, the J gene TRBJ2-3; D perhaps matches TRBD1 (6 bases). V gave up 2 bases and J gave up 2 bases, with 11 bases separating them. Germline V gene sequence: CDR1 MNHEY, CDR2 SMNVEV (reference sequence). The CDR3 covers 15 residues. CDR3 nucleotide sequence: TGTGCCAGCAGTTTAGCAGCAGGGGACACAGATACGCAGTATTTT. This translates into CASSLAAGDTDTQYF.

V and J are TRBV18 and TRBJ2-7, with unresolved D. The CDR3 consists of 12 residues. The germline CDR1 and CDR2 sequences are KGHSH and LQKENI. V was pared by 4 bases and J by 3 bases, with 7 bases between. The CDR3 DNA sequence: TGTGCCAGCTCACGTTACAGCTACGAGCAGTACTTC. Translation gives CASSRYSYEQYF.

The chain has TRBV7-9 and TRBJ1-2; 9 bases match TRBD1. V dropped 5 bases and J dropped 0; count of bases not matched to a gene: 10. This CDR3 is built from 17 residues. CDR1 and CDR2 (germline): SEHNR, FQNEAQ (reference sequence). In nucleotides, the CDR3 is TGTGCCAGCAGCGGCTACAGACGGGACAGGGCTAACTATGGCTACACCTTC. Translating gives CASSGYRRDRANYGYTF. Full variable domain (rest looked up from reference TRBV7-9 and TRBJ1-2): DTGVSQNPRHKITKRGQNVTFRCDPISEHNRLYWYRQTLGQGPEFLTYFQNEAQLEKSRLLSDRFSAERPKGSFSTLEIQRTEQGDSAMYLCASSGYRRDRANYGYTFGSGTRLTVV.

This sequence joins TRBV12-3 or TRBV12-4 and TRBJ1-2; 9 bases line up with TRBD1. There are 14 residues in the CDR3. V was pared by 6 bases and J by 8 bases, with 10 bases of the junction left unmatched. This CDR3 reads CASSRNDRGFGYTF. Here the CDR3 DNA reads TGTGCCAGCAGCCGAAACGACAGGGGGTTCGGCTACACCTTC.

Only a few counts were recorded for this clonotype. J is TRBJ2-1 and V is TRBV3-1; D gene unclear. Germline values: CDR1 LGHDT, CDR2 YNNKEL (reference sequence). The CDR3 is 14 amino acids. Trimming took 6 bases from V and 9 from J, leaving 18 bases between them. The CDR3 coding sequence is TGTGCCAGCAGTTTTAGGGCTGGTCACGGTGAGCAGTTCTTC. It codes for CASSFRAGHGEQFF.

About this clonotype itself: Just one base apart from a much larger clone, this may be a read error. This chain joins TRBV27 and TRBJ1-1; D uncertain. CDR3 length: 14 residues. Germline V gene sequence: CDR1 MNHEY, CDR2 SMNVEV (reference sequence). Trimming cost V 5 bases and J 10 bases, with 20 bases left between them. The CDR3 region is CASSPRTVFEAAFF. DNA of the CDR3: TGTGCCAGCAGTCCCCGGACCGTATTTGAGGCAGCTTTCTTT.

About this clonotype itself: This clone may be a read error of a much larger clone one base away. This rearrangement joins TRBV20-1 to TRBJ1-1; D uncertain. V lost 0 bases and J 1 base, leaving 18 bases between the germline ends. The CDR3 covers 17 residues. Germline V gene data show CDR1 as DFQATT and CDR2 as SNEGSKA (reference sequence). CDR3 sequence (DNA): TGCAGTGCTAGAGATCCCGCGGCACCTCCAGAGAACACTGAAGCTTTCTTT. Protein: CSARDPAAPPENTEAFF.

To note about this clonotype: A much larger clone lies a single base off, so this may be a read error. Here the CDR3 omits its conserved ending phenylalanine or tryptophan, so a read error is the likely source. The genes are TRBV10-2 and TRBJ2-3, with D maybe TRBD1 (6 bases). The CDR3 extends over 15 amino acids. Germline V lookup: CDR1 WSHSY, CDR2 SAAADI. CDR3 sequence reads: CASSKTGPGTDTQYL. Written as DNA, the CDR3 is TGTGCCAGCAGTAAGACAGGTCCGGGCACAGATACGCAGTATCTT.

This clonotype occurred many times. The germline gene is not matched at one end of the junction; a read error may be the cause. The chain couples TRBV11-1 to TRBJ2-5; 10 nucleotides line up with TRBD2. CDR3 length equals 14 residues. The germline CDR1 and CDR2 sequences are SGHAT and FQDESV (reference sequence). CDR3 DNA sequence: TGTGCCAGCAGCCTAGCGGGAGTGGTGGAGACCCAGTACTTC. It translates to CASSLAGVVETQYF.

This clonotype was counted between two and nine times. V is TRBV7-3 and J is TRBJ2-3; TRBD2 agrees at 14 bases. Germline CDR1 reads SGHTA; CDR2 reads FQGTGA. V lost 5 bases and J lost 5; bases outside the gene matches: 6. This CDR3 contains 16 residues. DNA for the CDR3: TGTGCCAGCAGCCCCGGGACTAGCGGGAGAGGAGATACGCAGTATTTT. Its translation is CASSPGTSGRGDTQYF.

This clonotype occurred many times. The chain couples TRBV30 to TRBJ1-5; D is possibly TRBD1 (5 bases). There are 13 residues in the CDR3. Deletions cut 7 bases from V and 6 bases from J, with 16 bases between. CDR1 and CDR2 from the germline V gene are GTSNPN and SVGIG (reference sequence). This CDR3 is CAFGVGGSQPQHF. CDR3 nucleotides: TGTGCCTTTGGAGTGGGGGGTAGTCAGCCCCAGCATTTT.

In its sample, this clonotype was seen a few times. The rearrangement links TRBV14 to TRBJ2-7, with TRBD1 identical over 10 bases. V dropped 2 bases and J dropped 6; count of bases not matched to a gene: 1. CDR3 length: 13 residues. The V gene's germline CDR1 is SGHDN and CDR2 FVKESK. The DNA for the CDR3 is TGTGCCAGCAGCCAACGACAGGGGGCCGAGCAGTACTTC. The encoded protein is CASSQRQGAEQYF.

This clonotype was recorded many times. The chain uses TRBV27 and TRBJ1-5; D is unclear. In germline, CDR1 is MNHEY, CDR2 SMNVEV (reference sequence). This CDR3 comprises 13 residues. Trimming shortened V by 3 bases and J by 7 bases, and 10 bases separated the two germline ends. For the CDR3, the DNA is TGTGCCAGCAGTTTTAATCAAGTCCAGCCCCAGCATTTT. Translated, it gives CASSFNQVQPQHF.

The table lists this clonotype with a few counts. The CDR3 DNA is TGCAGTGCTGGGGGCTGGGGGCTGCTACCCCTCCACTTT. Translating gives CSAGGWGLLPLHF. This chain joins TRBV20-1 and TRBJ1-6, with D possibly matching TRBD1 (6 bases). The V gene's germline CDR1 is DFQATT and CDR2 SNEGSKA (reference sequence). V lost 5 bases and J lost 12, with 17 bases in between. This CDR3 region has 13 residues.

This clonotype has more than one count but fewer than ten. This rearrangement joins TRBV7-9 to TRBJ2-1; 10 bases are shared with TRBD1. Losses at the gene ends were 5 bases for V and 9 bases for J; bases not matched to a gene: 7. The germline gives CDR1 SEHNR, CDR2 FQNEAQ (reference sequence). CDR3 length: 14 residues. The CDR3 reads CASSPTGGLSEQFF. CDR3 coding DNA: TGTGCCAGCAGCCCGACAGGGGGCCTCAGTGAGCAGTTCTTC.

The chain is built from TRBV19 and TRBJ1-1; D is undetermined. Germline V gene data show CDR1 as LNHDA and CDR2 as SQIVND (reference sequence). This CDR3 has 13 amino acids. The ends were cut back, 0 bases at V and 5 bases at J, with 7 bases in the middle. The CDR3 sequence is CASSIETGTEAFF. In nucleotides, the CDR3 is TGTGCCAGTAGTATAGAGACGGGTACTGAAGCTTTCTTT.

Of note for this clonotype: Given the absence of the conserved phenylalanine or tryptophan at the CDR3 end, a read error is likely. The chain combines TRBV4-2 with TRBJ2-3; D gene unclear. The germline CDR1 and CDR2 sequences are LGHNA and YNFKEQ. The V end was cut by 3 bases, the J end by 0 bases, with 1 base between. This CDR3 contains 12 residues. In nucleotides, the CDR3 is TGTGCCAGCAGCCACAGCACAGATACGCAGTATCTT. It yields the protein CASSHSTDTQYL.